The clone carrying this T cell receptor (beta chain) was detected ten times or more. The sample comes from a study of neurological immune-mediated disorders. The CDR3 contains 17 residues. Trimming took 5 bases from V and 2 from J; bases not matched to a gene: 11. Sequencing runs each generated in excess of 180 million TCR-beta sequences derived from 15-18 subjects. TCRdb reprocessed the 5' RACE reads via MiXCR and lists one record per CDR3 protein. The sample gives about 18,000 distinct CDR3 sequences, 14% of which show up once; 7.8% is in the top ten. The material sequenced was CD4+ T cells from blood. The source is a woman aged 55-75 years with HTLV-1-associated myelopathy (HAM/TSP). The V and J genes are TRBV12-3 or TRBV12-4 and TRBJ2-1, with 8 bases fitting TRBD1. This CDR3 reads CASSVETGAAPYNEQFF. CDR3 bases: TGTGCCAGCAGTGTAGAGACAGGGGCCGCTCCCTACAATGAGCAGTTCTTC.